This TCR beta chain stems from a study of beta chain features in type 1 diabetes. Study overall: Age, gender and cell yields were alike across patients and healthy donors.

About this clone: The antigen is unknown.

General observations from the study: A pattern of fewer insertions and more deletions at VDJ junctions was seen in type 1 diabetes patients. Any role of HLA type in TCRB rearrangement remained unresolved here.

As every portion of the isolated RNA was reverse transcribed, the sequencing read expressed TCRB transcripts. Generated by immunoSEQ multiplex PCR, the TCRdb table keeps only in-frame clones and is missing some. The table lists under 400,000 clones, roughly a fifth of them singletons. CD4+ naive, central memory, regulatory and stem cell-like memory cells were sorted via CD45RO/CCR7/CD25/CD127/CD95/CD27. Germline lookup yields CDR1 SGHDT and CDR2 YYEEEE. The length of the CDR3 is 13 residues. V shed 5 bases and J 3 bases; nucleotides not matched to a gene: 4. Sequencing used naive CD4+ T cells from blood. The sequence was obtained from a woman in her late teens or twenties in good health. This chain uses TRBV5-6 with TRBJ1-1; 7 nucleotides line up with TRBD1. This chain's CDR3 is CASSRRGHTEAFF. CDR3 bases: TGTGCCAGCAGTCGTAGGGGGCACACTGAAGCTTTCTTT.